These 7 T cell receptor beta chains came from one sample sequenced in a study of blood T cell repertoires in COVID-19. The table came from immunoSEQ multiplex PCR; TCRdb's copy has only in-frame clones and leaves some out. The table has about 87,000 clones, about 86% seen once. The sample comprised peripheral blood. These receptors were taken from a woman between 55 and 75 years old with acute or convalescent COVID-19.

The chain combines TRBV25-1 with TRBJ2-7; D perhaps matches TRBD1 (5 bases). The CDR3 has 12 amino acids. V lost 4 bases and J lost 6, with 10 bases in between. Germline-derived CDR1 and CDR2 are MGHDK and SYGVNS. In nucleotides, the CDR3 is TGTGCCAGCAGTGGTGACAGCTTCGAGCAGTACTTC. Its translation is CASSGDSFEQYF.

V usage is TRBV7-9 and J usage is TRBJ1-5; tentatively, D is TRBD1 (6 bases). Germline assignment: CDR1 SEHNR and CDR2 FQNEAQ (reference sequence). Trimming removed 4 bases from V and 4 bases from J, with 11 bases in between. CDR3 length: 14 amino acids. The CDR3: CASSSSGTNQPQHF. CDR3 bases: TGTGCCAGCAGCTCCTCCGGGACAAATCAGCCCCAGCATTTT.

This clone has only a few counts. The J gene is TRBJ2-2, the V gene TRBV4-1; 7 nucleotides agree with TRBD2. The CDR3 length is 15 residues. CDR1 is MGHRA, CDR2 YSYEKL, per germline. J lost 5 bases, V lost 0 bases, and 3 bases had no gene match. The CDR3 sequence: CASSQDGLDTGELFF. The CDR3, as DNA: TGCGCCAGCAGCCAAGATGGACTAGATACCGGGGAGCTGTTTTTT.

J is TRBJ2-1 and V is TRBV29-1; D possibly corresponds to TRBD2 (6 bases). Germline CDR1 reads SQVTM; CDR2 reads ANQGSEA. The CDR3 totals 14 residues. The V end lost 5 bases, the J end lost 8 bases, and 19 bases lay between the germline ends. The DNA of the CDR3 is TGCAGCGTTCCCGGGCCGAGCTGGGAGGATGAGCAGTTCTTC. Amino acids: CSVPGPSWEDEQFF.

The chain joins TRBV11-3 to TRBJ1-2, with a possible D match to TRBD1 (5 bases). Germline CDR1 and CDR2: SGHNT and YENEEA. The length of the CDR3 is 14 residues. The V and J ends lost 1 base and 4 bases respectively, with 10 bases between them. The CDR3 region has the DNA TGTGCCAGCAGCTTAGGACAGAATTTCTATGGCTACACCTTC. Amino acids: CASSLGQNFYGYTF.

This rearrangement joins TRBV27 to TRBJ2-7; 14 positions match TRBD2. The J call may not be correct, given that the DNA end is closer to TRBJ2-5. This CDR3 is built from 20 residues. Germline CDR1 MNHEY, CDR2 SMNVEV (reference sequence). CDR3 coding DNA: TGTGCCAGCAGTTTTCGGTGGACTAGCGGGAGGCTCTGGGACCAAGAGACCCAGTACTTC. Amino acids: CASSFRWTSGRLWDQETQYF.

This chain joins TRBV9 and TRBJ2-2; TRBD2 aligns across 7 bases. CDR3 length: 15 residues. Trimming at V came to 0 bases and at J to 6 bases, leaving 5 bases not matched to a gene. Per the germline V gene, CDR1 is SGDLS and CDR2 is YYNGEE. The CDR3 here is CASSVVAGVPGELFF. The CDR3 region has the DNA TGTGCCAGCAGCGTAGTTGCGGGGGTCCCCGGGGAGCTGTTTTTT.